This TCR beta chain was sequenced for a study of OX40 agonist ivuxolimab in advanced cancers. Across the whole study: The study enrolled dose-escalation patients with hepatocellular carcinoma, melanoma, renal cell or head and neck cancer. Study-level results: Expanded clones were, on average, more numerous among CD8+ T cells than CD4+.

Anyone with autoimmune disease history or systemic immunosuppression was excluded. The V and J ends lost 0 bases and 4 bases respectively, with 10 bases between them. Germline CDR1 reads LNHNV; CDR2 reads YYDKDF (reference sequence). The CDR3 has 14 residues. To note about this clone: Its antigen is undetermined.

TCRdb's copy holds only in-frame clones and misses some; the assay was immunoSEQ multiplex PCR. The sample records 50,000 to 60,000 clones, about four fifths being singletons. The source material was CD4+ or CD8+ T cells sorted from blood, sampled in a trial of the OX40 agonist ivuxolimab. The clonotype comes from an adult with an advanced solid tumor such as melanoma, head and neck, liver or kidney cancer. This chain links TRBV15 with TRBJ2-7; a possible D gene is TRBD1 (6 bases). As DNA, the CDR3 is TGTGCCACCAGCAGAGATGGGACACGGTACGAGCAGTACTTC. Translation gives CATSRDGTRYEQYF.